A single sample is the source of the 23 T cell receptor beta chains below, sequenced in a study of T cell responses to AZD1222 COVID-19 vaccine. TCRdb's table, derived via immunoSEQ multiplex PCR, lists solely in-frame clones and lacks some. The data contain around 150,000 clones, about 90% of them singletons. Sequencing used peripheral blood, obtained 28 days after the second AZD1222 dose. Receptor source: an adult who received the AZD1222 COVID-19 vaccine.

This clone came up once. The chain employs TRBV6-6 and TRBJ2-2; 7 nucleotides line up with TRBD1. The CDR3 is 15 amino acids. V dropped 5 bases and J dropped 0; count of bases not matched to a gene: 3. Per the germline V gene, CDR1 is MNHNY and CDR2 is SVGAGI (reference sequence). The CDR3 spells CASSRGLANTGELFF. CDR3 coding DNA: TGTGCCAGCAGTAGGGGGCTAGCGAACACCGGGGAGCTGTTTTTT.

This chain connects TRBV7-9 to TRBJ2-1; no definite D call. The germline gives CDR1 SEHNR, CDR2 FQNEAQ (reference sequence). The CDR3 loop spans 14 amino acids. Trimming took off 2 bases at V and 5 bases at J, with 10 bases between the two ends. The chain's CDR3 is CASSLRALDNEQFF. CDR3 nucleotide sequence: TGTGCCAGCAGCTTAAGAGCCCTTGACAATGAGCAGTTCTTC.

With regard to this clone: Other DNA sequences in the sample encode the same CDR3. The V call is TRBV11-2, the J call TRBJ1-1; D is ambiguous. There are 13 residues in the CDR3. Trimming pared 0 bases from V and 1 base from J, leaving 3 bases between. Looked up from germline, CDR1 is SGHAT and CDR2 is FQNNGV. CDR3 protein: CASSLDPNTEAFF. The CDR3 DNA follows: TGTGCCAGCAGCTTAGATCCGAACACTGAAGCTTTCTTT.

The chain links TRBV10-1 to TRBJ2-1, with 10 bases that match TRBD2. After removal of 2 bases from V and 8 bases from J, the junction contained 6 bases not matched to a gene. Germline lookup yields CDR1 WNHNN and CDR2 SYGVQD (reference sequence). This CDR3 is built from 15 residues. CDR3 loop: CASSETGLAEDEQFF. DNA of the CDR3: TGCGCCAGCAGTGAGACCGGACTAGCGGAGGATGAGCAGTTCTTC.

This clone was seen once. V is TRBV25-1 and J is TRBJ2-7; no clear D gene. This CDR3 region has 14 residues. Trimming removed 4 bases at V and 5 bases at J, with 15 bases between. From germline, CDR1 is MGHDK and CDR2 SYGVNS. The chain's CDR3 is CASSATEVGNEQYF. Here the CDR3 DNA reads TGTGCCAGCAGTGCGACGGAAGTTGGGAACGAGCAGTACTTC.

This clone appeared once. The chain joins TRBV6-5 to TRBJ1-4; D possibly corresponds to TRBD1 (6 bases). This CDR3 region has 14 residues. V shed 7 bases and J shed 6 bases, with 15 bases lying between them. Germline V gives CDR1 MNHEY, CDR2 SVGAGI. CDR3 coding DNA: TGTGCCAGCAAGCGGACAGCCGGGGATGAAAAACTGTTTTTT. Translating it yields CASKRTAGDEKLFF.

The V gene is TRBV10-3, the J gene TRBJ1-1; D perhaps matches TRBD1 (6 bases). Trimming removed 0 bases from V and 1 base from J, with 9 bases in between. Germline V CDR1 and CDR2: ENHRY, SYGVKD. There are 15 residues in the CDR3. DNA for the CDR3: TGTGCCATCAGTGAGTCGGGACACCAGAACACTGAAGCTTTCTTT. Its translation: CAISESGHQNTEAFF.

This clone was seen a few times. The genes are TRBV5-5 and TRBJ1-2; no reliable D call. This CDR3 has 17 residues. The V end was cut by 0 bases, the J end by 1 base, with 16 bases between. From germline, CDR1 is SGHKS and CDR2 YYEKEE (reference sequence). The CDR3, as DNA: TGTGCCAGCAGCTTGGGATTTAGTACAAGCAATAACTATGGCTACACCTTC. It encodes CASSLGFSTSNNYGYTF.

The rearrangement uses TRBV6-6 and TRBJ2-7, with 7 bases matching TRBD1. Trimming cost V 4 bases and J 3 bases; bases outside gene matches: 3. From germline, CDR1 is MNHNY and CDR2 SVGAGI (reference sequence). The CDR3 runs to 13 residues. This CDR3 is CASSLRQGYEQYF. The CDR3 DNA sequence: TGTGCCAGCAGTTTAAGACAGGGCTACGAGCAGTACTTC.

The rearrangement links TRBV9 to TRBJ1-4, with D possibly matching TRBD1 (5 bases). Germline V lookup: CDR1 SGDLS, CDR2 YYNGEE. Trimming took 2 bases from V and 2 from J, leaving 10 bases between them. The CDR3 totals 15 residues. The CDR3 region is CASSVQGRTNEKLFF. The CDR3 coding sequence is TGTGCCAGCAGCGTTCAGGGTCGGACTAATGAAAAACTGTTTTTT.

The chain couples TRBV11-2 to TRBJ2-3; TRBD1 is a possible D gene (5 bases). CDR1 and CDR2 (germline): SGHAT, FQNNGV. This CDR3 region has 14 residues. V was cut by 3 bases and J by 14 bases, with 21 bases left in between. CDR3 in DNA: TGTGCCAGCAGCTTCAGGGCCGAAGCCCCGGCGTCGTATTTT. Amino acid sequence: CASSFRAEAPASYF.

This rearrangement joins TRBV6-6 to TRBJ1-1, with TRBD1 identical over 9 bases. The CDR3 length is 13 residues. CDR1 MNHNY and CDR2 SVGAGI come from the germline V gene (reference sequence). The V and J ends lost 8 bases and 6 bases, in that order; junction bases with no gene match: 7. The CDR3 DNA follows: TGTGCCAGCCGGGACAGGGTGCTCTCTGAAGCTTTCTTT. Its protein product is CASRDRVLSEAFF.

This clone has only a few counts. V gene TRBV7-9 combines with J gene TRBJ1-1, with D possibly matching TRBD1 (6 bases). V lost 1 base, J lost 6 bases, and 15 bases lay in between. The CDR3 sequence is 15 residues long. CDR1 SEHNR and CDR2 FQNEAQ come from the germline V gene (reference sequence). For the CDR3, the DNA is TGTGCCAGCAGCTTAGTCGTTGGACAGAAAGCTGAAGCTTTCTTT. Its protein product is CASSLVVGQKAEAFF.

This clone has a single count. The chain links TRBV7-8 to TRBJ2-1; D is possibly TRBD1 or TRBD2 (6 bases each). The germline gives CDR1 SGHVS, CDR2 FQNEAQ. Trimming shortened V by 0 bases and J by 3 bases, and 12 bases separated the two germline ends. The CDR3 loop spans 16 amino acids. The CDR3 here is CASSLAPRGDYNEQFF. The CDR3 bases are TGTGCCAGCAGCTTAGCCCCGAGGGGGGACTACAATGAGCAGTTCTTC.

This chain connects TRBV18 to TRBJ1-1; tentative D call: TRBD1 (6 bases). The germline CDR1 and CDR2 sequences are KGHSH and LQKENI. CDR3 length: 15 amino acids. Deletions cut 0 bases from V and 7 bases from J, with 15 bases between. CDR3 residues: CASSPPSRDTGEAFF. CDR3 bases: TGTGCCAGCTCACCACCGTCCCGGGACACAGGTGAAGCTTTCTTT.

V and J are TRBV2 and TRBJ1-1; D remains ambiguous. The CDR3 totals 13 residues. Germline V lookup: CDR1 SNHLY, CDR2 FYNNEI. The ends were cut back, 7 bases at V and 5 bases at J, with 14 bases in the middle. CDR3 bases: TGTGCCAGCACCCTTGGGTTGATAACTGAAGCTTTCTTT. This translates into CASTLGLITEAFF.

This clone has only one observation. The genes are TRBV6-2 or TRBV6-3 and TRBJ1-2; no firm D call. Trimming cost V 0 bases and J 4 bases, with 12 bases left between them. The CDR3 is 15 amino acids. Germline CDR1 reads MNHEY; CDR2 reads SVGEGT. The CDR3 sequence: CASSYSSRVSYGYTF. The CDR3 DNA follows: TGTGCCAGCAGTTACTCGAGTAGAGTTTCCTATGGCTACACCTTC.

The chain links TRBV7-6 to TRBJ2-7; tentatively, D is TRBD1 (5 bases). CDR3 length equals 16 residues. The V gene's germline CDR1 is SGHVS and CDR2 FNYEAQ. V shed 1 base and J shed 7 bases, with 20 bases lying between them. The chain's CDR3 is CASSLGGRAIHAEQYF. DNA for the CDR3: TGTGCCAGCAGCTTAGGTGGCAGGGCCATTCACGCGGAGCAGTACTTC.

The CDR3 spells CASSPSLGEQFF. The CDR3 DNA reads as TGTGCCAGCTCACCCTCATTAGGTGAGCAGTTCTTC. The chain joins TRBV18 to TRBJ2-1, with unresolved D. Trimming shortened V by 3 bases and J by 9 bases, and 9 bases separated the two germline ends. From germline, CDR1 is KGHSH and CDR2 LQKENI. The CDR3 contains 12 residues.

The chain joins TRBV2 to TRBJ2-1, with unresolved D. Germline CDR1 SNHLY, CDR2 FYNNEI. This CDR3 comprises 14 residues. V was shortened by 4 bases and J by 1 base, with 8 bases between the two germline ends. CDR3 region: CASSGMRSYNEQFF. The CDR3 DNA reads as TGTGCCAGCAGTGGGATGAGGTCCTACAATGAGCAGTTCTTC.

This chain links TRBV6-5 with TRBJ1-5; 8 bases fit TRBD1. Per germline, CDR1 MNHEY and CDR2 SVGAGI. J lost 11 bases, V lost 7 bases, and 13 bases had no gene match. CDR3 size: 14 residues. This CDR3 is CASIRTGTGPTQHF. The CDR3 DNA reads as TGTGCCAGCATCAGAACCGGGACAGGCCCTACCCAGCATTTT.

This clone was observed a handful of times. This chain joins TRBV29-1 and TRBJ1-1; D is undetermined. The CDR3 extends over 10 amino acids. Germline-derived CDR1 and CDR2 are SQVTM and ANQGSEA. CDR3 protein: CVGLHTEAFF. The CDR3 DNA reads as TGCGTAGGGTTGCACACTGAAGCTTTCTTT.

This chain links TRBV7-8 with TRBJ1-1; the D is unclear. The CDR3 runs to 15 residues. The V end lost 1 base, the J end lost 2 bases, and 11 bases lay between the germline ends. The germline gives CDR1 SGHVS, CDR2 FQNEAQ. The CDR3 spells CASSLVAGLNTEAFF. For the CDR3, the DNA is TGTGCCAGCAGCTTAGTGGCCGGATTAAACACTGAAGCTTTCTTT.